This TCR beta chain was profiled in a study of shared clonotypes between healthy human individuals. Study overall: The donor group consisted of two women and three men, aged 18 to 49. The study, taken as a whole, reports: Naive subsets tended to show greater estimated richness than memory subsets. Relative to clonotypes present in all four donors, those not shared had lower generation probabilities.

As to this clone: What it binds is not known.

TCRdb's table, derived via immunoSEQ multiplex PCR, lists solely in-frame clones and lacks some. The sample lists roughly 2.5 million clones; approximately 92% were seen once. Sequenced sample: naive CD4+ T cells sorted from blood. Subset specified: CD45RA+ positively selected. This TCR came from a man aged 18 to 30 in good health.

This CDR3 reads CASSPRTGAFYEQYF. As DNA, the CDR3 is TGTGCCAGCAGTCCGAGGACAGGGGCCTTCTACGAGCAGTACTTC. This sequence joins TRBV6-5 and TRBJ2-5; 9 bases are shared with TRBD1. The J call may be faulty, since TRBJ2-7 better matches the DNA end. Germline V gene lookup returns CDR1 MNHEY and CDR2 SVGAGI. The CDR3 is made up of 15 amino acids.